The 10 T cell receptor beta chains given below trace back to one sample, sequenced in a study of T cells in Graves' hyperthyroidism and ophthalmopathy. Amplified regions were TCR beta CDR3 sequences from RNA transcripts. HTBI primers were employed in a first-round RT-PCR of the TCR CDR3. TCRdb reprocessed the multiplex PCR reads with MiXCR, giving one entry per CDR3 protein. The table shows about 480,000 distinct CDR3 sequences, with roughly 24% occurring only once. Sequencing input: blood. All receptors derive from a woman aged 30 to 39 with Graves' ophthalmopathy.

This clonotype was counted between two and nine times. The rearrangement uses TRBV4-1 and TRBJ2-5; D gene uncertain. This CDR3 contains 15 residues. V was trimmed by 1 base and J by 2 bases, leaving 11 bases between them. Germline V gene lookup returns CDR1 MGHRA and CDR2 YSYEKL. The CDR3 sequence: CASSQASSGQETQYF. Written as DNA, the CDR3 is TGCGCCAGCAGCCAAGCTTCTAGTGGACAAGAGACCCAGTACTTC.

The rearrangement links TRBV11-1 to TRBJ2-6, with TRBD2 matching 14 bases. From germline, CDR1 is SGHAT and CDR2 FQDESV (reference sequence). With 1 base clipped from V and 3 bases from J, the junction kept 5 bases outside the gene matches. The CDR3 has 19 amino acids. In DNA form, the CDR3 reads TGTGCCAGCAGCTTAGTGAGACTAGCGGGGGGGCTTGGGGCCAACGTCCTGACTTTC. It translates to CASSLVRLAGGLGANVLTF. The full variable domain, its missing parts supplied by reference TRBV11-1 and TRBJ2-6, is EAEVAQSPRYKITEKSQAVAFWCDPISGHATLYWYRQILGQGPELLVQFQDESVVDDSQLPKDRFSAERLKGVDSTLKIQPAELGDSAMYLCASSLVRLAGGLGANVLTFGAGSRLTVL.

This clonotype was found many times. The rearrangement links TRBV29-1 to TRBJ1-3; D perhaps matches TRBD1 (6 bases). The CDR3 loop spans 13 amino acids. Per the germline V gene, CDR1 is SQVTM and CDR2 is ANQGSEA. The ends were cut back, 7 bases at V and 0 bases at J, with 10 bases in the middle. The chain's CDR3 is CSAEGGSGNTIYF. The CDR3 region has the DNA TGCAGCGCGGAAGGGGGCTCTGGAAACACCATATATTTT.

In its sample, this clonotype was seen many times. The gene calls are TRBV27 and TRBJ2-5; 8 nucleotides agree with TRBD1. Germline trimming cut 6 bases from V and 2 bases from J; bases unmatched to any gene: 14. CDR1 is MNHEY, CDR2 SMNVEV, per germline (reference sequence). The CDR3 has 17 residues. The CDR3 loop is CASSLTLTGALQETQYF. CDR3 DNA sequence: TGTGCCAGCAGCCTTACTCTGACAGGGGCCCTACAAGAGACCCAGTACTTC.

This clonotype appeared a few times. A clone one base away is much larger, so this may be a read error. V is TRBV6-4 and J is TRBJ2-7; D gene ambiguous. Germline CDR1 is MRHNA and CDR2 is SNTAGT. The CDR3 totals 17 residues. V was clipped by 2 bases and J by 9 bases, with 26 bases between them. The CDR3 DNA is TGTGCCAGCAGTGACACTTGGGGTGGCGGACCAGGAGTTTGGCAGTACGTC. The encoded protein is CASSDTWGGGPGVWQYV.

This chain connects TRBV11-2 to TRBJ1-1, with TRBD1 matching 10 bases. V was clipped by 4 bases and J by 5 bases; unmatched bases: 10. The germline CDR1 and CDR2 sequences are SGHAT and FQNNGV. This CDR3 spans 16 amino acids. The CDR3 loop reads CASSSHPPGQGTEAFF. CDR3 bases: TGTGCCAGCAGCTCCCACCCTCCGGGACAGGGGACTGAAGCTTTCTTT.

This clonotype was found many times. The rearrangement links TRBV25-1 to TRBJ1-1, with D possibly being TRBD1 (6 bases). V shed 4 bases and J shed 2 bases, with 14 bases lying between them. Germline V gives CDR1 MGHDK, CDR2 SYGVNS. The CDR3 loop spans 15 amino acids. The CDR3 is CASSAWDIGNTEAFF. DNA for the CDR3: TGTGCCAGCAGTGCATGGGACATCGGAAACACTGAAGCTTTCTTT.

At least ten counts were recorded for this clonotype. The chain joins TRBV10-3 to TRBJ1-2, with 7 bases matching TRBD1. After removal of 6 bases from V and 2 bases from J, the junction contained 9 bases not matched to a gene. The CDR3 runs to 15 residues. Per the germline V gene, CDR1 is ENHRY and CDR2 is SYGVKD. CDR3 sequence: CAISARTGSNYGYTF. CDR3 DNA: TGTGCCATCAGCGCTCGGACAGGCTCGAACTATGGCTACACCTTC.

The table lists this clonotype with many counts. The rearrangement links TRBV30 to TRBJ1-1; a possible D gene is TRBD1 (5 bases). CDR1 is GTSNPN, CDR2 SVGIG, per germline (reference sequence). The V gene lost 3 bases and the J gene lost 10 bases, with 18 bases spanning the gap. There are 13 residues in the CDR3. The CDR3 protein is CAWSLTRVGAAFF. The CDR3 coding sequence is TGTGCCTGGAGCCTAACCAGGGTAGGGGCAGCTTTCTTT.

The table lists this clonotype with many counts. The gene calls are TRBV12-3 or TRBV12-4 and TRBJ1-2; weak D call: TRBD1 (6 bases). V lost 6 bases, J lost 5 bases, and 13 bases lay in between. The CDR3 loop spans 13 amino acids. The CDR3 here is CASRADSPYGYTF. The CDR3, as DNA: TGTGCCAGCAGGGCGGACAGCCCTTATGGCTACACCTTC.